The 21 T cell receptor beta chains presented below share a single source sample, sequenced in a study of TIL therapy for anti-PD-1-resistant metastatic lung cancer. The time point here: pre-treatment sample, taken before nivolumab and TIL therapy. This was the immunoSEQ v3 assay. The method was immunoSEQ multiplex PCR; TCRdb's version includes in-frame clones alone and lacks a portion of them. The table lists 35,000 to 55,000 clones, 79% of them singletons, with approximately 15% in the top ten. The sample here was blood, taken at baseline. The receptors were sampled from a man in his 70s with non-small cell lung cancer.

This chain joins TRBV29-1 and TRBJ2-7; no firm D call. Germline V gene lookup returns CDR1 SQVTM and CDR2 ANQGSEA. The CDR3 is 12 amino acids. The ends were cut back, 6 bases at V and 4 bases at J, with 13 bases in the middle. This CDR3 reads CSVVAFGYEQYF. For the CDR3, the DNA is TGCAGCGTAGTAGCCTTTGGGTACGAGCAGTACTTC.

The chain combines TRBV5-1 with TRBJ2-1; D tentatively reads TRBD1 or TRBD2 (5 bases each). Germline assignment: CDR1 SGHRS and CDR2 YFSETQ. Trimming left V 3 bases short and J 9 bases short, with 16 bases between. This CDR3 has 14 amino acids. As DNA, the CDR3 is TGCGCCAGCAGCTGGGGGACCGCCGGCGTTGAGCAGTTCTTC. Protein: CASSWGTAGVEQFF.

The V and J genes are TRBV4-2 and TRBJ2-3; 9 nucleotides agree with TRBD2. V shed 2 bases, J shed 5 bases, and the junction held 11 bases outside the gene matches. CDR3 length: 17 residues. Germline V CDR1 and CDR2: LGHNA, YNFKEQ. The CDR3 DNA sequence: TGTGCCAGCAGCCAAAGGTGGGCGGGAGGGCCGGAAGATACGCAGTATTTT. The encoded protein is CASSQRWAGGPEDTQYF.

In DNA, the CDR3 is TGTGCCAGCAGTAGGGCGGGAGGGCCAGAGACCCAGTACTTC. Translating gives CASSRAGGPETQYF. The chain carries TRBV6-1 and TRBJ2-5; 9 positions match TRBD2. Germline V lookup: CDR1 MNHNS, CDR2 SASEGT. This CDR3 has 14 residues. V lost 5 bases and J lost 4; bases outside the gene matches: 5.

The rearrangement uses TRBV11-2 and TRBJ1-2; TRBD1 aligns across 8 bases. Germline CDR1 SGHAT, CDR2 FQNNGV. The CDR3 runs 13 residues. The V and J ends lost 1 base and 7 bases, in that order; junction bases with no gene match: 2. The CDR3 DNA follows: TGTGCCAGCAGCTTAGGACAGGGGACTGGCTACACCTTC. It is translated as CASSLGQGTGYTF. Variable domain in full (rest from reference TRBV11-2 and TRBJ1-2): EAGVAQSPRYKIIEKRQSVAFWCNPISGHATLYWYQQILGQGPKLLIQFQNNGVVDDSQLPKDRFSAERLKGVDSTLKIQPAKLEDSAVYLCASSLGQGTGYTFGSGTRLTVV.

The chain employs TRBV7-2 and TRBJ1-5; 7 nucleotides align to TRBD1. The trim removed 6 bases at V and 3 bases at J, leaving 5 bases unmatched. Germline V gene sequence: CDR1 SGHTA, CDR2 FQGNSA. There are 14 residues in the CDR3. The CDR3 DNA reads TGTGCCAGCAGTCGACAGGGTGACAATCAGCCCCAGCATTTT. As protein: CASSRQGDNQPQHF.

The chain has TRBV5-1 and TRBJ2-2; the match to TRBD2 covers 16 bases. Germline V lookup: CDR1 SGHRS, CDR2 YFSETQ. V was pared by 5 bases and J by 4 bases, with 14 bases of the junction left unmatched. CDR3 length: 20 amino acids. The CDR3 sequence: CASSPTPGLAGGPSTGELFF. In DNA, the CDR3 is TGCGCCAGCAGTCCAACCCCGGGACTAGCGGGAGGGCCAAGCACCGGGGAGCTGTTTTTT.

The gene calls are TRBV27 and TRBJ2-7, with 7 bases identical to TRBD1. Losses at the gene ends were 6 bases for V and 7 bases for J; bases not matched to a gene: 12. Per germline, CDR1 MNHEY and CDR2 SMNVEV (reference sequence). The CDR3 totals 14 residues. This CDR3 reads CASRPQQGLSEQYF. The CDR3 DNA is TGTGCCAGCAGACCGCAACAGGGGTTAAGTGAGCAGTACTTC.

The chain combines TRBV5-5 with TRBJ1-1; D is unclear. CDR1 is SGHKS, CDR2 YYEKEE, per germline (reference sequence). The CDR3 runs 17 residues. The ends were cut back, 0 bases at V and 1 base at J, with 16 bases in the middle. CDR3: CASSLANVVGRNTEAFF. As DNA, the CDR3 is TGTGCCAGCAGCTTGGCCAATGTGGTCGGCCGGAACACTGAAGCTTTCTTT.

The CDR3 protein is CASSELKAQNADTQYF. For the CDR3, the DNA is TGTGCCAGCAGTGAACTGAAGGCCCAGAACGCAGATACGCAGTATTTT. This sequence joins TRBV2 and TRBJ2-3; D call uncertain. This CDR3 has 16 amino acids. From germline, CDR1 is SNHLY and CDR2 FYNNEI. The V and J ends lost 2 bases and 4 bases respectively, with 16 bases between them.

The chain combines TRBV6-5 with TRBJ1-2; D is possibly TRBD1 (6 bases). This CDR3 is built from 13 residues. CDR1 is MNHEY and CDR2 is SVGAGI in the germline V gene. V was cut by 5 bases and J by 8 bases, with 15 bases left in between. CDR3 coding DNA: TGTGCCAGCAGTGACACAGGGTCTGGAGGCTACACCTTC. Protein product: CASSDTGSGGYTF.

The V call is TRBV28, the J call TRBJ2-5; no clear D. The germline V and J ends were trimmed by 5 bases and 5 bases, with 15 bases remaining between them. In germline, CDR1 is MDHEN, CDR2 SYDVKM. The CDR3 consists of 14 residues. Here the CDR3 reads CASSGTLTVETQYF. The CDR3 nucleotides read TGTGCCAGCAGTGGAACACTAACCGTGGAGACCCAGTACTTC.

The J gene is TRBJ1-1, the V gene TRBV6-1, with TRBD1 matching 7 bases. V shed 4 bases, J shed 2 bases, and the junction held 4 bases outside the gene matches. There are 14 residues in the CDR3. CDR1 is MNHNS, CDR2 SASEGT, per germline. CDR3 nucleotide sequence: TGTGCCAGCAGTGCACAGGGGCACAACACTGAAGCTTTCTTT. Its protein product is CASSAQGHNTEAFF.

V usage is TRBV7-9 and J usage is TRBJ2-1; 11 nucleotides align to TRBD2. J was trimmed by 3 bases and V by 3 bases; bases with no gene match: 4. The CDR3 has 16 residues. The germline V gene has CDR1 SEHNR and CDR2 FQNEAQ (reference sequence). The CDR3 bases are TGTGCCAGCAGCTTTCAAGGGACTAGCGGCTACAATGAGCAGTTCTTC. It encodes CASSFQGTSGYNEQFF.

This chain links TRBV10-1 with TRBJ2-1; 10 bases map to TRBD2. CDR1 is WNHNN, CDR2 SYGVQD, per germline (reference sequence). CDR3 length equals 16 residues. The V gene end was trimmed by 5 bases and the J gene end by 1 base; junction bases not matched to a gene: 5. The CDR3 coding sequence is TGCGCCAGCAGTAAAGCTAGCGGGAGTTCCTACAATGAGCAGTTCTTC. Its translation: CASSKASGSSYNEQFF.

V is TRBV25-1 and J is TRBJ2-3, with TRBD1 matching over 8 bases. Losses at the gene ends were 5 bases for V and 2 bases for J; bases not matched to a gene: 6. The germline V gene encodes CDR1 MGHDK and CDR2 SYGVNS. The CDR3 has 15 residues. CDR3 loop: CASSSGQVFTDTQYF. The CDR3 DNA sequence: TGTGCCAGCAGTTCGGGACAGGTTTTCACAGATACGCAGTATTTT.

The chain combines TRBV10-2 with TRBJ2-7; TRBD1 matches at 7 bases. The CDR3 totals 13 residues. Germline assignment: CDR1 WSHSY and CDR2 SAAADI. Trimming removed 7 bases from V and 3 bases from J; junction bases left unmatched: 6. The CDR3 coding sequence is TGCGCCAGCAATAGGGACAGAGGCTACGAGCAGTACTTC. It is translated as CASNRDRGYEQYF.

This chain connects TRBV5-1 to TRBJ1-4; D remains unclear. The CDR3 extends over 15 amino acids. The germline gives CDR1 SGHRS, CDR2 YFSETQ. The germline V and J ends were trimmed by 6 bases and 0 bases, with 12 bases remaining between them. The CDR3 region has the DNA TGCGCCAGCACCCCCGGAGGTTCAACTAATGAAAAACTGTTTTTT. This sequence encodes CASTPGGSTNEKLFF.

This clone was seen only a few times. The chain links TRBV5-4 to TRBJ2-4; 7 bases map to TRBD2. CDR1 is SGHNT and CDR2 is YYREEE in the germline V gene (reference sequence). Trimming took 1 base from V and 0 from J; bases not matched to a gene: 4. CDR3 length equals 16 residues. In DNA form, the CDR3 reads TGTGCCAGCAGCTTGAGCGGGGACTTAGCCAAAAACATTCAGTACTTC. Translation: CASSLSGDLAKNIQYF.

To note about this clone: Because the CDR3's place on the DNA is in doubt, the DNA is left out and the CDR3 is given as listed by TCRdb. The CDR3 here is CASSTSHPRLARPDEQYF. V usage is TRBV28 and J usage is TRBJ2-7; the listed D gene, TRBD2, was not tested against the DNA. The CDR3 extends over 18 residues, inclusive of both ends. From germline, CDR1 is MDHEN and CDR2 SYDVKM.

The chain links TRBV2 to TRBJ2-7; D gene ambiguous. This CDR3 region has 15 residues. V lost 3 bases to trimming and J lost 1 base, with 13 bases between them. In germline, CDR1 is SNHLY, CDR2 FYNNEI. CDR3 region: CASSDIALTSYEQYF. Written as DNA, the CDR3 is TGTGCCAGCAGTGATATCGCCCTAACTTCCTACGAGCAGTACTTC.